These 21 T cell receptor beta chains were all obtained from the same sample, sequenced in a study of T cells in Graves' hyperthyroidism and ophthalmopathy. There were TCR beta CDR3 regions amplified from RNA transcripts. In the first-round RT-PCR of the TCR CDR3, the HTBI primer set was used. Each CDR3 protein gets one entry after TCRdb re-called the multiplex PCR reads with MiXCR. The repertoire holds nearly 600,000 distinct CDR3 sequences, more than 11% seen once, with roughly 5.5% in the top ten. Sequencing input: blood. The receptors come from a woman under 40 with Graves' hyperthyroidism that later progressed to Graves' ophthalmopathy.

In this sample, this clonotype turned up many times. V gene TRBV20-1 combines with J gene TRBJ2-3; no firm D call. The ends were cut back, 5 bases at V and 4 bases at J, with 7 bases in the middle. The germline gives CDR1 DFQATT, CDR2 SNEGSKA (reference sequence). The CDR3 has 11 amino acids. The CDR3 DNA sequence: TGCAGTGCTCCTTTGCCAGATACGCAGTATTTT. It translates to CSAPLPDTQYF.

CDR3 in amino acids: CASSRRRPTSTDTQYF. The CDR3 DNA is TGTGCCAGCAGCCGACGCAGGCCAACTAGCACAGATACGCAGTATTTT. The chain links TRBV7-9 to TRBJ2-3; no clear D. Germline values: CDR1 SEHNR, CDR2 FQNEAQ (reference sequence). The length of the CDR3 is 16 residues. Deletions cut 5 bases from V and 0 bases from J, with 15 bases between.

This clonotype was seen at least ten times. V usage is TRBV28 and J usage is TRBJ1-1; D remains unclear. Germline CDR1 reads MDHEN; CDR2 reads SYDVKM. This CDR3 comprises 12 residues. V was trimmed by 1 base and J by 11 bases, leaving 11 bases between them. For the CDR3, the DNA is TGTGCCAGCAGTTTATATGAGGGTGAGGCTTTCTTT. Its protein is CASSLYEGEAFF. Together with reference TRBV28 and TRBJ1-1, the CDR3 gives the full variable domain: DVKVTQSSRYLVKRTGEKVFLECVQDMDHENMFWYRQDPGLGLRLIYFSYDVKMKEKGDIPEGYSVSREKKERFSLILESASTNQTSMYLCASSLYEGEAFFGQGTRLTVV.

This clonotype was seen repeatedly, ten times or more. The J gene is TRBJ1-2, the V gene TRBV7-3; the D gene is possibly TRBD1 (5 bases). The CDR3 has 15 residues. Trimming took 5 bases from V and 6 from J, leaving 19 bases between them. CDR1 and CDR2 (germline): SGHTA, FQGTGA. CDR3 bases: TGTGCCAGCAGCCTTGACGGGGGAGGGGAGGATGGCTACACCTTC. Translation: CASSLDGGGEDGYTF.

The sample holds a few counts of this clonotype. This chain connects TRBV5-1 to TRBJ1-1; D remains ambiguous. Trimming took off 2 bases at V and 1 base at J, with 15 bases between the two ends. The CDR3 spans 16 residues. Per the germline V gene, CDR1 is SGHRS and CDR2 is YFSETQ. The CDR3: CASSLGENRRNTEAFF. The CDR3 DNA is TGCGCCAGCAGCTTAGGAGAAAACCGTCGGAACACTGAAGCTTTCTTT.

This clonotype was picked up many times. The V call is TRBV20-1, the J call TRBJ2-1; D unresolved. Germline V gene data show CDR1 as DFQATT and CDR2 as SNEGSKA (reference sequence). CDR3 length equals 14 residues. Trimming cost V 7 bases and J 1 base, with 14 bases left between them. CDR3 sequence (DNA): TGCAGTGTCGATGCGTCCACGTCCTACAATGAGCAGTTCTTC. It codes for CSVDASTSYNEQFF.

This clonotype was picked up many times. CDR3 protein: CASSLRYPLSYNEQFF. The CDR3 coding sequence is TGTGCCAGCAGCTTAAGATACCCACTCTCCTACAATGAGCAGTTCTTC. This sequence joins TRBV11-2 and TRBJ2-1; D is undetermined. The CDR3 covers 16 residues. With 2 bases removed from V and 0 bases from J, the gap between germline ends came to 11 bases. Germline V gene data show CDR1 as SGHAT and CDR2 as FQNNGV.

Worth noting for this clonotype: At one end, the junction sequence differs from germline, possibly due to a read error. This CDR3 is CASSKDFSGADTQYF. CDR3 bases: TGCGCCAGCAGCAAAGATTTTTCGGGAGCGGATACGCAGTATTTT. The chain has TRBV4-1 and TRBJ2-3; possible D gene TRBD2, 6 bases. Germline V CDR1 and CDR2: MGHRA, YSYEKL. This CDR3 has 15 residues.

This clonotype was observed many times. The chain links TRBV9 to TRBJ2-1; D might be TRBD2 (5 bases). The CDR3 runs to 13 residues. The germline gives CDR1 SGDLS, CDR2 YYNGEE. The V and J ends lost 3 bases and 7 bases respectively, with 11 bases between them. The CDR3 loop is CASSARGGNEQFF. The CDR3 DNA reads as TGTGCCAGCAGCGCCCGTGGAGGTAATGAGCAGTTCTTC.

The rearrangement links TRBV7-9 to TRBJ1-4; 7 nucleotides align to TRBD1. Germline V lookup: CDR1 SEHNR, CDR2 FQNEAQ (reference sequence). This CDR3 is 15 amino acids long. V shed 5 bases, J shed 6 bases, and the junction held 9 bases outside the gene matches. CDR3 in DNA: TGTGCCAGCAGCCTAACAGGGGAGGCTGATGAAAAACTGTTTTTT. Amino acid sequence: CASSLTGEADEKLFF.

This clonotype was recorded once. A clone one base away is much larger, so this may be a read error. This chain uses TRBV7-3 with TRBJ2-1; 9 positions match TRBD2. Germline V CDR1 and CDR2: SGHTA, FQGTGA. This CDR3 spans 16 amino acids. V gave up 5 bases and J gave up 9 bases; unmatched junction bases: 14. This CDR3 reads CASSLREAGGPGEQFF. As DNA, the CDR3 is TGTGCCAGCAGCCTAAGAGAGGCGGGAGGGCCAGGTGAGCAGTTCTTC.

This clonotype was picked up a small number of times. The V and J genes are TRBV6-1 and TRBJ2-1; D not resolved. The CDR3 has 14 residues. The germline V and J ends were trimmed by 6 bases and 8 bases, with 17 bases remaining between them. The germline V gene encodes CDR1 MNHNS and CDR2 SASEGT. The CDR3 region has the DNA TGTGCCAGCAGCCCTCACGTTTTACAACATGAGCAGTTCTTC. Its translation is CASSPHVLQHEQFF.

This clonotype was counted ten times or more. The rearrangement links TRBV6-1 to TRBJ2-5; D gene unclear. CDR1 is MNHNS, CDR2 SASEGT, per germline. Deletions cut 4 bases from V and 1 base from J, with 7 bases between. CDR3 length equals 13 residues. CDR3 nucleotide sequence: TGTGCCAGCAGTGGGCCCCTCCAAGAGACCCAGTACTTC. Amino acids: CASSGPLQETQYF.

This clonotype was seen at least ten times. The rearrangement links TRBV7-2 to TRBJ2-1; 14 bases match TRBD2. The CDR3 covers 16 residues. Trimming cost V 5 bases and J 2 bases; bases outside gene matches: 2. The germline V gene has CDR1 SGHTA and CDR2 FQGNSA. The CDR3 region is CASSPGLAGAYNEQFF. As DNA, the CDR3 is TGTGCCAGCAGCCCGGGACTAGCGGGGGCCTACAATGAGCAGTTCTTC.

This clonotype was found many times. The V gene is TRBV7-3, the J gene TRBJ2-7; no clear D. CDR1 is SGHTA and CDR2 is FQGTGA in the germline V gene. This CDR3 comprises 14 residues. V shed 1 base and J shed 0 bases, with 7 bases lying between them. This CDR3 reads CASSLNEFSYEQYF. CDR3 coding DNA: TGTGCCAGCAGCTTAAATGAATTCTCCTACGAGCAGTACTTC.

The J gene is TRBJ1-4, the V gene TRBV6-1; 9 nucleotides align to TRBD1. CDR1 is MNHNS, CDR2 SASEGT, per germline. V trimming: 5 bases; J trimming: 7 bases; junction bases outside the gene matches: 11. The CDR3 covers 16 residues. CDR3 coding DNA: TGTGCCAGCAGTTCAGTTGGGACAGGGAAGGTTGAAAAACTGTTTTTT. Protein product: CASSSVGTGKVEKLFF.

The chain carries TRBV12-3 or TRBV12-4 and TRBJ2-7; 13 bases align to TRBD2. The CDR3 has 16 residues. Trimming at V came to 5 bases and at J to 2 bases, leaving 6 bases not matched to a gene. The CDR3 protein is CASSPIGLAGAYEQYF. In DNA form, the CDR3 reads TGTGCCAGCAGTCCCATCGGACTAGCGGGAGCCTACGAGCAGTACTTC.

This clonotype occurred many times. The chain combines TRBV19 with TRBJ2-2; tentatively, D is TRBD2 (5 bases). Germline CDR1 and CDR2: LNHDA and SQIVND (reference sequence). The CDR3 is 14 residues long. The CDR3 loop reads CVVGSALDYGELFF. CDR3 sequence (DNA): TGTGTCGTAGGTTCCGCTCTAGACTACGGGGAGCTGTTTTTT.

In this sample, this clonotype turned up many times. J is TRBJ1-6 and V is TRBV10-2, with D perhaps matching TRBD1 (5 bases). The CDR3 contains 15 residues. Germline V gene data show CDR1 as WSHSY and CDR2 as SAAADI. V lost 0 bases, J lost 5 bases, and 8 bases lay in between. The CDR3 DNA reads TGCGCCAGCAGTGAGTCAACAGGCAATAATTCACCCCTCCACTTT. It yields the protein CASSESTGNNSPLHF.

This clonotype was counted only a few times. This chain uses TRBV10-3 with TRBJ2-3; 10 bases fit TRBD1. CDR3 length equals 13 residues. The germline V gene has CDR1 ENHRY and CDR2 SYGVKD. With 10 bases clipped from V and 5 bases from J, the junction kept 6 bases outside the gene matches. CDR3 sequence reads: CATRDRGGDTQYF. The CDR3 region has the DNA TGTGCCACCCGGGACAGGGGAGGAGATACGCAGTATTTT.

In its sample, this clonotype was seen many times. The chain couples TRBV7-8 to TRBJ2-7; TRBD2 aligns across 12 bases. In germline, CDR1 is SGHVS, CDR2 FQNEAQ. This CDR3 is built from 16 residues. Trimming removed 2 bases from V and 5 bases from J; junction bases left unmatched: 7. The CDR3 loop reads CASSLPSGRALDEQYF. CDR3 sequence (DNA): TGTGCCAGCAGCTTACCTAGCGGGAGGGCCTTGGACGAGCAGTACTTC. Full variable domain (outside the CDR3, taken from reference TRBV7-8 and TRBJ2-7): GAGVSQSPRYKVAKRGQDVALRCDPISGHVSLFWYQQALGQGPEFLTYFQNEAQLDKSGLPSDRFFAERPEGSVSTLKIQRTQQEDSAVYLCASSLPSGRALDEQYFGPGTRLTVT.